This TCR beta chain was identified in a study of patients and donors after allogeneic stem cell transplantation. This CDR3 is 16 amino acids long. Losses at the gene ends were 0 bases for V and 5 bases for J; bases not matched to a gene: 8. Germline CDR1 reads LGHDT; CDR2 reads YNNKEL (reference sequence). TCRdb reanalysed the RT-PCR reads using MiXCR and keeps one entry per CDR3 protein. The sample records more than 850,000 distinct CDR3 sequences, about a sixth being singletons. This chain links TRBV3-1 with TRBJ2-5, with TRBD1 matching 8 bases. Sequencing was done on a sample of blood, either unsorted or a sorted T cell fraction (not recorded which). The sequence came from a human donor who was either an allogeneic HSCT recipient or a stem cell or donor lymphocyte infusion donor (not recorded which). It is not recorded whose cells these are; they may come from a transplant donor. This CDR3 reads CASSQDPTGARETQYF. The CDR3 bases are TGTGCCAGCAGCCAAGACCCGACAGGGGCGAGGGAGACCCAGTACTTC.